This T cell receptor (beta chain) was found in a study of a mutant IDH1 vaccine in newly diagnosed glioma. Concerning this clone: Its specificity is not known.

Repertoires were generated with immunoSEQ multiplex PCR, while TCRdb's copy carries only in-frame clones and drops some. Among 68,000 or so clones listed, approximately 85% were seen once. Per the germline V gene, CDR1 is KGHSH and CDR2 is LQKENI. CDR3 size: 14 residues. Trimming stripped 2 bases from V and 9 bases from J, with 11 bases between. Study results and caveats: The occurrence of vaccine-induced immune responses was seen in 80% to 95% of patients.

Time point meaning: baseline, week 1 (first vaccination visit). Treatment in this sample: pre-vaccination baseline after standard-of-care therapy. In every donor, the tumor was a new WHO grade 3 or 4 IDH1-mutant, ATRX-lost astrocytoma. The chain is built from TRBV18 and TRBJ1-6, with D unclear. This specimen was PBMCs, taken from a glioma patient treated with radiotherapy, temozolomide or both. This clonotype was sampled from a man in his fifties or sixties with glioma. The CDR3 reads CASSPYEGGSPLHF. The CDR3 DNA reads TGTGCCAGCTCACCATACGAGGGTGGTTCACCCCTCCACTTT.